These 27 T cell receptor delta chains share one sample of origin, sequenced in a study of γδ T cells in repeated Plasmodium falciparum infection. TCRdb applied CATT to the multiplex PCR reads for clone calling. The sample has around 52,000 delta-chain clones; approximately 1.5% are singletons. Bulk repertoires came from Vgamma9/Vdelta2+ or Vdelta2-negative gammadelta T cells flow-sorted from PBMC. Sequencing was carried out using gamma-delta T cells from blood. These TCRs come from a pool of human donors (malaria-infected and uninfected, not separated).

This clone was detected many times. For this DNA, TCRdb reports the protein of a much larger clone, which diverges at residue 12, most likely from a read error; the protein presented here is translated directly from the DNA. The sample carries other DNA sequences with the same CDR3. The CDR3 DNA reads TGTGCTCTTGGGGACGGCTCCTTCCAAGCCTACCGGCTCTACACCGATAAACTCATCTTT. Protein sequence: CALGDGSFQAYRLYTDKLIF. This chain uses TRDV1 with TRDJ1; TRDD2 might be the D (6 bases). Germline CDR1 reads TSWWSYY; CDR2 reads QGS. The CDR3 has 20 residues. V lost 3 bases, J lost 0 bases, and 26 bases lay in between.

This clone has just a few counts. This probably arose from a read error, given a far larger clone one base away. J is TRDJ1 and V is TRDV1; 8 bases map to TRDD3. Assignment of the J gene here rests on matching the DNA to germline, because TCRdb gives none. This CDR3 has 17 residues. The V and J ends lost 9 bases and 0 bases, in that order; junction bases with no gene match: 15. Germline V gene data show CDR1 as TSWWSYY and CDR2 as QGS. Here the CDR3 reads CALYLGDLNHYTDKLIF. The CDR3 DNA follows: TGTGCTCTCTACCTGGGGGACCTAAACCACTACACCGATAAACTCATCTTT.

This clone was counted only a few times. The protein that TCRdb holds for this DNA derives from a much larger clone and differs from the translated DNA at residue 4, which likely indicates a read error; the protein shown here is translated from the DNA. The chain combines TRDV1 with TRDJ1, with D possibly matching TRDD3 (6 bases). Germline V CDR1 and CDR2: TSWWSYY, QGS. This CDR3 is built from 22 residues. V shed 7 bases and J shed 2 bases, with 38 bases lying between them. CDR3 loop: CALEDHHYFFHWAALRTDKLIF. DNA of the CDR3: TGTGCTCTTGAGGACCATCACTACTTCTTTCACTGGGCCGCCCTCCGTACCGATAAACTCATCTTT.

In its sample, this clone was seen many times. A read error likely explains why the TCRdb protein, taken from a much larger clone, differs from this DNA's translation at residue 16; the protein shown is translated from the DNA. The chain is built from TRDV2 and TRDJ3, with D maybe TRDD3 (5 bases). CDR1 is GEAIGNYY, CDR2 EKD, per germline. This CDR3 contains 18 residues. CDR3 nucleotides: TGTGCCTGTGACACTGCAGGTCAGAGCTCCTGGGACACCCGACAGGTGTTTTTC. Its translation: CACDTAGQSSWDTRQVFF.

This clone occurred many times. The V call is TRDV1, the J call TRDJ1; 9 bases agree with TRDD3. V gave up 5 bases and J gave up 0 bases; unmatched junction bases: 13. CDR3 size: 18 residues. From germline, CDR1 is TSWWSYY and CDR2 QGS. The CDR3 sequence: CALGNPRIWGMYTDKLIF. CDR3 bases: TGTGCTCTTGGGAACCCCCGAATCTGGGGGATGTACACCGATAAACTCATCTTT.

The table lists this clone with many counts. TCRdb's listed protein matches a much larger clone and diverges from this DNA's translation at residue 20, likely through a read error; the protein shown comes from the DNA. V and J are TRDV1 and TRDJ1; TRDD3 matches at 12 bases. This CDR3 is built from 22 residues. Germline-derived CDR1 and CDR2 are TSWWSYY and QGS. The DNA for the CDR3 is TGTGCTCTTTGGGAATCCTTCTCTTCCTCGCTACTGGGGGATACTGGGACCGATAAACCCATCTTT. This gives the protein CALWESFSSSLLGDTGTDKPIF.

For this clone: A read error likely explains why the TCRdb protein, taken from a much larger clone, differs from this DNA's translation at residue 7; the protein shown is translated from the DNA. The chain has TRDV1 and TRDJ1; D is ambiguous. TCRdb carries no J gene annotation; the J gene was assigned here by matching the DNA with germline. V dropped 4 bases and J dropped 3 bases, with 30 bases sitting between them. In germline, CDR1 is TSWWSYY, CDR2 QGS. This CDR3 is 20 amino acids long. This chain's CDR3 is CALGVLSRHPRGPRADKLIF. The CDR3 nucleotides read TGTGCTCTTGGGGTATTATCCCGTCACCCCAGGGGTCCGAGGGCCGATAAACTCATCTTT.

This clone has just a few counts. A far larger clone is a single base away, which makes a read error likely. Additional DNA sequences in this sample encode the identical CDR3. With the J gene uncalled, the V gene is TRDV1; the table's D call, TRDD3, has no DNA check behind it. Germline-derived CDR1 and CDR2 are TSWWSYY and QGS. This CDR3 comprises 20 residues. CDR3 amino acids: CALGDPYAYVNWGIDDKLIF. Written as DNA, the CDR3 is TGTGCTCTTGGGGACCCGTATGCCTACGTGAACTGGGGGATAGACGATAAACTCATCTTC.

The table lists this clone with a few counts. A read error is the likely source, as a far larger clone sits one nucleotide away. The rearrangement links TRDV1 to TRDJ1, with a tentative D call TRDD2 (5 bases). TCRdb is silent on the J gene; assignment here came from matching the DNA to germline. The CDR3 sequence is 17 residues long. The V end lost 7 bases, the J end lost 2 bases, and 23 bases lay between the germline ends. The germline V gene encodes CDR1 TSWWSYY and CDR2 QGS. CDR3 nucleotide sequence: TGTGCTCTTGAGATTCCTCGTTACCGGACTATAACCGATAAACTCATCTTT. Protein: CALEIPRYRTITDKLIF.

By share, this clone counts as medium-sized. Other DNA sequences in this specimen translate into the identical CDR3. The V and J genes are TRDV1 and TRDJ1; 10 nucleotides agree with TRDD3. CDR1 and CDR2 (germline): TSWWSYY, QGS. V shed 3 bases, J shed 1 base, and the junction held 17 bases outside the gene matches. The CDR3 has 20 residues. This CDR3 is CALGDESLTGDTRSTDKLIF. CDR3 DNA: TGTGCTCTTGGGGATGAGTCACTTACGGGGGATACGCGTAGCACCGATAAACTCATCTTT.

This clone was detected only a few times. TCRdb assigns this DNA the protein of a much larger clone, which departs from its translation at residue 8; this likely reflects a read error, and the protein shown comes from translating the DNA. CDR3 nucleotides: TGTGCCTGTGACACCGAGTTCTTCAAACTGGGGGATACGCGCCAAACGTACACCGATAAACTCATCTTT. Encoded protein: CACDTEFFKLGDTRQTYTDKLIF. The chain links TRDV2 to TRDJ1; 13 nucleotides match TRDD3. The J gene, left out of TCRdb, was set here by checking the DNA against germline. V dropped 0 bases and J dropped 0; count of bases not matched to a gene: 21. Per the germline V gene, CDR1 is GEAIGNYY and CDR2 is EKD. This CDR3 contains 23 residues.

This clone was found a few times. This DNA's translation differs at residue 16 from TCRdb's protein, which comes from a much larger clone; a read error is likely, and the protein shown is translated from the DNA. The rearrangement joins TRDV1 to TRDJ1; 8 nucleotides match TRDD3. CDR3 length: 19 residues. Germline V gene lookup returns CDR1 TSWWSYY and CDR2 QGS. This CDR3 reads CALGKNPGDKMGRTDRLIF. CDR3 sequence (DNA): TGTGCTCTTGGGAAAAATCCGGGGGATAAAATGGGAAGAACCGATAGACTCATCTTT.

This chain uses TRDV1 with TRDJ1; possibly TRDD3 for D (7 bases). Since TCRdb gives no J gene, matching the DNA to germline was used here to assign it. The V end lost 4 bases, the J end lost 0 bases, and 27 bases lay between the germline ends. The CDR3 spans 20 residues. The germline V gene has CDR1 TSWWSYY and CDR2 QGS. The CDR3 DNA reads TGTGCTCTTGGGGTCACCTGTCCTCCTACTGGGGTAGGGTACACCGATAAACTCATCTTT. Translated: CALGVTCPPTGVGYTDKLIF.

To note about this clone: For this DNA, TCRdb reports the protein of a much larger clone, which diverges at residue 8, most likely from a read error; the protein presented here is translated directly from the DNA. The chain uses TRDV1 and TRDJ1; TRDD3 matches 9 bases. Germline V lookup: CDR1 TSWWSYY, CDR2 QGS. J lost 4 bases, V lost 2 bases, and 32 bases had no gene match. The CDR3 has 24 residues. CDR3 DNA: TGTGCTCTTGGGGAAGTCCTCGAGAAAGTACACTGGGGGACACGATTGTTTAACATCGATAAACTCATCTTT. This translates into CALGEVLEKVHWGTRLFNIDKLIF.

On this clone itself: A far larger clone is one base from this, pointing to a likely read error. At the DNA level, this CDR3 is encoded by other sequences in the same sample as well. This chain connects TRDV3 to TRDJ1, with D uncertain. The germline V and J ends were trimmed by 0 bases and 5 bases, with 28 bases remaining between them. The CDR3 sequence is 18 residues long. Germline V gene sequence: CDR1 TVYSNPD, CDR2 GDNSRS (reference sequence). The CDR3: CAFRSPNLRRSQVDKLIF. CDR3 coding DNA: TGTGCCTTTAGGTCCCCCAATCTCCGGCGGAGTCAAGTTGATAAACTCATCTTT.

This clone was found a few times. TCRdb's entry gives the protein of a much larger clone, which mismatches this DNA's translation at residue 9, likely from a read error; the protein reported here is translated from the DNA. The chain is built from TRDV1 and TRDJ1, with D perhaps matching TRDD3 (5 bases). Trimming pared 3 bases from V and 0 bases from J, leaving 26 bases between. The CDR3 runs 20 residues. Germline loops: CDR1 TSWWSYY, CDR2 QGS. This CDR3 is CALGDPSWVQPRGYTDKLIF. Here the CDR3 DNA reads TGTGCTCTTGGGGACCCAAGCTGGGTGCAACCCCGGGGGTACACCGATAAACTCATCTTT.

This clone was detected only a few times. The mismatch at residue 12 between this DNA's translation and the TCRdb protein of a much larger clone likely reflects a read error; the protein shown is translated from the DNA. CDR3 loop: CALGPTTFGRTRGYASLGGDKLIF. The CDR3 region has the DNA TGTGCTCTTGGGCCTACGACCTTCGGTCGTACTAGGGGATACGCGTCTTTGGGTGGGGATAAACTCATCTTT. The rearrangement joins TRDV1 to TRDJ1, with 9 bases identical to TRDD3. The CDR3 sequence is 24 residues long. Germline assignment: CDR1 TSWWSYY and CDR2 QGS. Germline trimming cut 5 bases from V and 5 bases from J; bases unmatched to any gene: 36.

In regard to this clone: The TCRdb protein, from a much larger clone, departs from this DNA's translation at residue 5, likely by read error; the protein shown derives from the DNA. This chain joins TRDV2 and TRDJ1, with 7 positions matching TRDD3. TCRdb lists no J gene, so it was determined here by aligning the DNA to germline. Germline assignment: CDR1 GEAIGNYY and CDR2 EKD. The junction had 17 bases not matched to a gene; V was cut back by 3 bases and J by 2 bases. The CDR3 loop spans 18 amino acids. The CDR3 DNA is TGTGCCTGTGACGCCATATCGCCCCGGGGGATCCTAACCGATAAACTCATCTTT. It codes for CACDAISPRGILTDKLIF.

As regards this clone: One base separates it from a far larger clone, so it is likely a read error. CDR3 in amino acids: CALGERLRGIRGYTDKLIF. The CDR3 DNA reads as TGTGCTCTTGGGGAACGCCTTCGAGGGATACGGGGATACACCGATAAACTCATCTTT. The V call is TRDV1, the J call TRDJ1; TRDD3 matches at 8 bases. Since TCRdb gives no J gene, matching the DNA to germline was used here to assign it. There are 19 residues in the CDR3. V lost 1 base, J lost 0 bases, and 13 bases stayed unmatched. The germline gives CDR1 TSWWSYY, CDR2 QGS.

About this clone itself: TCRdb attributes to this sequence the protein of a much larger clone, which differs from the DNA translation at residue 13; a read error is likely, and the protein displayed is translated from the DNA. Here the CDR3 reads CAFLMLLPVIGGPGTDKLIF. Written as DNA, the CDR3 is TGTGCCTTTCTAATGTTGCTTCCTGTTATTGGGGGACCAGGAACCGATAAACTCATCTTT. This chain uses TRDV3 with TRDJ1, with D possibly TRDD3 on 7 matching bases. The CDR3 contains 20 residues. CDR1 and CDR2 from the germline V gene are TVYSNPD and GDNSRS (reference sequence). V was pared by 2 bases and J by 2 bases, with 33 bases between.

With regard to this clone: A far larger clone is one base from this, pointing to a likely read error. Other DNA sequences from this sample encode an identical CDR3 as well. With the J gene uncalled, the V gene is TRDV1; the table gives TRDD3 as D, unverified against the DNA. CDR3 length: 17 residues. Germline assignment: CDR1 TSWWSYY and CDR2 QGS. CDR3 region: CALGNHSCYWGVRQLIF. The CDR3 bases are TGTGCTCTTGGGAATCATTCTTGTTACTGGGGGGTACGGCAACTCATCTTC.

About this clone itself: With a far larger clone one base away, a read error is the likely cause. Other DNA sequences of this sample code for an identical CDR3. This sequence joins TRDV2 and TRDJ1, with D possibly matching TRDD2 (7 bases). In the absence of a J gene in TCRdb, the DNA was matched to germline to assign it here. Germline-derived CDR1 and CDR2 are GEAIGNYY and EKD. Trimming left V 0 bases short and J 1 base short, with 56 bases between. This CDR3 is built from 30 residues. The CDR3 sequence is CACDTPRSIPTGVWGSPVLALSYPTDKLIF. The CDR3, as DNA: TGTGCCTGTGACACCCCCCGTAGTATTCCTACTGGAGTCTGGGGATCCCCCGTATTGGCCCTCTCATATCCCACCGATAAACTCATCTTT.

This clone was counted only a few times. For this DNA, TCRdb reports the protein of a much larger clone, which diverges at residue 15, most likely from a read error; the protein presented here is translated directly from the DNA. The sample contains more than one DNA sequence encoding this CDR3. CDR3 sequence (DNA): TGTGCTTATAGGGGCCCTCCTACTTCTAGGGGTAAATCGAGTGCGGAAGATAAACTCATCTTT. Protein: CAYRGPPTSRGKSSAEDKLIF. V usage is TRAV38-2/DV8 and J usage is TRDJ1; the D gene is possibly TRDD2 (6 bases). V was shortened by 4 bases and J by 5 bases, with 36 bases between the two germline ends. The CDR3 length is 21 residues. Germline V gene data show CDR1 as TSESDYY and CDR2 as QEAYKQQN.

With respect to this clone: A far bigger clonotype differs at one base, so this is likely a read error. This same CDR3 is encoded by further DNA sequences in the sample. The J gene is TRDJ1, the V gene TRDV1; D may be TRDD3 (6 bases). This CDR3 has 16 amino acids. Germline CDR1 and CDR2: TSWWSYY and QGS. Deletions cut 6 bases from V and 1 base from J, with 18 bases between. CDR3 amino acids: CALGESGGGPTDKLIF. As DNA, the CDR3 is TGTGCTCTTGGAGAAAGTGGGGGGGGACCCACCGATAAACTCATCTTT.

This clone was seen a few times. A far more abundant clone sits one base away, making this likely a read error. The sample has other DNA sequences that encode this CDR3 too. The V gene is TRDV1, the J gene TRDJ1; TRDD3 matches 13 bases. Germline loops: CDR1 TSWWSYY, CDR2 QGS. The CDR3 is 30 amino acids. CDR3 sequence: CALGEQWTFAARRRPKYWGIRSRYTDKLIF. For the CDR3, the DNA is TGTGCTCTTGGGGAACAATGGACCTTCGCCGCGCGACGCCGTCCCAAGTACTGGGGGATACGCTCGAGATACACCGATAAGCTCATCTTT.

This clone showed up many times. The likely explanation is a read error, given a far larger clone one base away. Other DNA variants within this sample encode the same CDR3. This chain connects TRDV1 to TRDJ1; 7 bases line up with TRDD3. This CDR3 comprises 19 residues. V lost 3 bases, J lost 0 bases, and 16 bases stayed unmatched. CDR1 TSWWSYY and CDR2 QGS come from the germline V gene. CDR3 region: CALGEPSSLGVHHTDKLIF. Here the CDR3 DNA reads TGTGCTCTTGGGGAGCCTAGCAGTCTGGGGGTCCACCACACCGATAAACTCATCTTT.

This clone showed up just a few times. The protein given by TCRdb reflects a much larger clone and differs at residue 18 from this DNA's translation, likely from a read error; the protein shown is the DNA's translation. CDR3 region: CACDPAFVPFHWGLTDKPIF. For the CDR3, the DNA is TGTGCCTGTGACCCGGCCTTCGTACCATTTCATTGGGGGCTCACCGATAAACCCATCTTT. There is no J gene call, but TRDV2 is given as the V gene; TRDD3 reflects the table's D call only, with no check against the DNA. The CDR3 extends over 20 amino acids. Germline V gene data show CDR1 as GEAIGNYY and CDR2 as EKD.